Included here is one T cell receptor (beta chain) sequence, with context. The sample belongs to a study of blood T cell repertoires in COVID-19. Enrolled through a virtual design, the participants were between 18 and 89 years of age and came from about two dozen US areas. Cohort 3 recovered donors had two negative PCRs, clearance, or symptom resolution. Only in-frame clones appear in the TCRdb table, and some are missing; sequencing was by immunoSEQ multiplex PCR. This table holds over 200,000 clones, approximately 82% found once. Trimming removed 7 bases at V and 10 bases at J, with 20 bases between. Germline V gene lookup returns CDR1 SGHVS and CDR2 FQNEAQ. The CDR3 extends over 15 amino acids.

The gene calls are TRBV7-8 and TRBJ1-6; D unresolved. Specimen: PBMCs or T cells enriched from blood (not recorded which). The TCR originated in a man between 40 and 49 years old who had recovered from COVID-19. The CDR3 spells CASILSEGRRSPLHF. For the CDR3, the DNA is TGTGCCAGCATCCTCAGTGAGGGTAGGCGATCACCCCTCCACTTT.